This T cell receptor (beta chain) derives from a study of cytomegalovirus exposure and HLA in healthy donors. Study at large: About 200 million T cells yielded 100 million or so unique TCR beta sequences, as an earlier analysis found. Study-level results: There were several of the most significant clusters that appeared linked to common viral pathogens in a later analysis. CMV serostatus stood as the only immune exposure information on hand.

Regarding this clone: Its antigen remains unidentified.

V lost 1 base, J lost 7 bases, and 13 bases lay in between. The germline V gene has CDR1 MNHEY and CDR2 SMNVEV (reference sequence). This CDR3 has 14 residues. A multiplex PCR was run with 60 Vbeta primers and 13 Jbeta primers. Produced via immunoSEQ multiplex PCR; TCRdb's table is partial and in-frame only. The sample shows 65,000 to 85,000 clones, about 70% of them seen only once. The receptor was isolated from a male donor in good health and CMV-seropositive. The chain is built from TRBV27 and TRBJ1-2; D perhaps matches TRBD1 (5 bases). Source material: PBMCs. The CDR3 protein is CASSLLVGGGGYTF. CDR3 sequence (DNA): TGTGCCAGCAGTTTATTAGTCGGGGGGGGTGGCTACACCTTC.